This section outlines one T cell receptor beta chain sequence together with its context. Generated by immunoSEQ multiplex PCR, the TCRdb table keeps only in-frame clones and is missing some. The table includes 23,000 or so clones, around 98% detected once. This entry comes from a study of T cells after posttransplantation cyclophosphamide. Cells defined as naive were viable CD3+CD4+ or CD3+CD8+ and CCR7+CD45RA+CD45RO-CD95-CD27+CD28+. The sequenced material came from naive CD8+ T cells sorted from PBMCs. The clonotype originates from a man aged 35-49 years in good health, CMV-negative, and a related stem cell transplant donor.

The CDR3 loop is CASSARDFRTNEQFF. The CDR3 DNA sequence: TGTGCCAGCAGTGCGCGGGACTTCAGAACCAATGAGCAGTTCTTC. This chain links TRBV28 with TRBJ2-1; D might be TRBD2 (6 bases). V was trimmed by 5 bases and J by 6 bases, leaving 17 bases between them. The V gene's germline CDR1 is MDHEN and CDR2 SYDVKM. The CDR3 consists of 15 residues. The whole variable domain, remainder taken from reference TRBV28 and TRBJ2-1, is DVKVTQSSRYLVKRTGEKVFLECVQDMDHENMFWYRQDPGLGLRLIYFSYDVKMKEKGDIPEGYSVSREKKERFSLILESASTNQTSMYLCASSARDFRTNEQFFGPGTRLTVL.